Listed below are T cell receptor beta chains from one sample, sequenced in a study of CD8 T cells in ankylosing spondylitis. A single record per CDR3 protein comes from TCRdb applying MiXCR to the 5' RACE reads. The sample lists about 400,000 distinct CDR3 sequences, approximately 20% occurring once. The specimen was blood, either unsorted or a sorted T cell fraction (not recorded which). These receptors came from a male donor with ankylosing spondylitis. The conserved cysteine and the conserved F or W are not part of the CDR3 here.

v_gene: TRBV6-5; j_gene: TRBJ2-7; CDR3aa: ASSYRDRDYEQY
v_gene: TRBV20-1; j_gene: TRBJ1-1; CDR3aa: SARDPLTRTEAF
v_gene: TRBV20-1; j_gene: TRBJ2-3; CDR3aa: SAEHRGRRDTQY
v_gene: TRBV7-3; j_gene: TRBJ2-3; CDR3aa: ASSRSVGRANTDTQY
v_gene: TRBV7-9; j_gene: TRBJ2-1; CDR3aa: ASSRDTNYNEQF
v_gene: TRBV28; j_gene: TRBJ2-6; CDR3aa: ASSPPATSGANVLT
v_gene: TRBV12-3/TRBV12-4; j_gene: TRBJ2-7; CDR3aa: ASSLAGQYHEQY
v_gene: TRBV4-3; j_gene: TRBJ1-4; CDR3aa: ASSLMGSGSNEKLF
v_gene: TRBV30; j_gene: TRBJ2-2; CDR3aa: AWTLFANTGELF
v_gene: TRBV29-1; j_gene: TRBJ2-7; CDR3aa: SVYADRFYSYEQY
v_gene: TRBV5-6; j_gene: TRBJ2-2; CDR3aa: ASSRGRMNTGELF
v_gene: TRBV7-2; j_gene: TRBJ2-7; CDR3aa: ASSLEAGPSYEQY
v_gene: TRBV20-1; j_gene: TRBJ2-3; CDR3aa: SARELASSTDTQY
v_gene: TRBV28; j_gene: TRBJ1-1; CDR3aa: ASSFRRNTEAF
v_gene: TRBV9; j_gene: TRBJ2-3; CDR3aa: ASSATGQSHTDTQY
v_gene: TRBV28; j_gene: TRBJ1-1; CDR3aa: ASSLRGSEAF
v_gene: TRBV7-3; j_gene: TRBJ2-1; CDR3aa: ASSLMVFGEQF
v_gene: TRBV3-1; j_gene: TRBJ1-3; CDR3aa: ASSQGPVVGNTIY
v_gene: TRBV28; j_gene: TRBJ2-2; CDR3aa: ASSLLAGIHTGELF
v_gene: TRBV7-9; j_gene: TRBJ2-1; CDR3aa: ASSLGSGDYNEQF
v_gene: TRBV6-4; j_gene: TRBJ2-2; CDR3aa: ASSEEFRSVGELF
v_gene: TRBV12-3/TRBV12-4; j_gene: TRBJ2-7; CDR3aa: ASLLGQGSYEQY
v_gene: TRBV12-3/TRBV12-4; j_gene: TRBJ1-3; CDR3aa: ASSFGGANTIY
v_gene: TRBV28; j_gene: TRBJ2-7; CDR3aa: ASSPQVVGSYEQY
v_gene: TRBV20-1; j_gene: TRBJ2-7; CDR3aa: SAREVRRLHYEQY
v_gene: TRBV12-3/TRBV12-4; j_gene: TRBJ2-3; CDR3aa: ASSLPSRDTQY
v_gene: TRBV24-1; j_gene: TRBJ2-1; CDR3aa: AISPDRSLEQF
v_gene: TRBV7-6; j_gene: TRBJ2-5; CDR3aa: ASSLTGTGIGSHQETQY
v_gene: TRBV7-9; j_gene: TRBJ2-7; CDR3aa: ASSLVRGARSYEQY
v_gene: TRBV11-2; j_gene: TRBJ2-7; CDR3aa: ASSLGVVAGGGLHEQY
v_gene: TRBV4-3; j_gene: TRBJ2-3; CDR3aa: ASSPRERGSTDTQY
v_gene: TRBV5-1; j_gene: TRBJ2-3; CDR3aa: ASSATADTQY
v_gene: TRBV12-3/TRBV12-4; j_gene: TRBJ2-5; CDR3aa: ASSLTGTSGETQY
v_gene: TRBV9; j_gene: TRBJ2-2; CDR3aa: ASSVVSRANTGELF
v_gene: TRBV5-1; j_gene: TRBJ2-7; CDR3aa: ASSLRQGVGEQY
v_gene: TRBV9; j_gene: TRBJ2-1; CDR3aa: ASSVVQDNEQF
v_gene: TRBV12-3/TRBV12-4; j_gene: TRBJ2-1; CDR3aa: ASSYNFQDNEQF
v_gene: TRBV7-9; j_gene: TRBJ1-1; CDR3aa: ASSKNMNTEAF
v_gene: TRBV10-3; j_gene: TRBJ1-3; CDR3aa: AISEVSGNTIY
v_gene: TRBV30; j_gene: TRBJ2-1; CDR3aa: AWIDGDNEQF
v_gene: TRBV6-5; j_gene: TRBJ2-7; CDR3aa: ASRNNYEQY
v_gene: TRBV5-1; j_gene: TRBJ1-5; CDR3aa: ASSLGGVNQPQH
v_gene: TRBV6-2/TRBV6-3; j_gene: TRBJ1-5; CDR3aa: ASSYGPWDRGVLLAQPQH
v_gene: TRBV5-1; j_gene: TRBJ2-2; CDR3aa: ASSWGLAVTGELF
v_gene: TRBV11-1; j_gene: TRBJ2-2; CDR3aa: ASSYTTGVGTGELF
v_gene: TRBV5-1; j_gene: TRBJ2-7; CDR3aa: ASSLEVVGNKY
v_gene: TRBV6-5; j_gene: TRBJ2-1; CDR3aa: ASSYGHIKGSYNEQF
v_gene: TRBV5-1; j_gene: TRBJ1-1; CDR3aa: ASSLNRGDTEAF
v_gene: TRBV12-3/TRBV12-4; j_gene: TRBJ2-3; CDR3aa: ASIQHSTDTQY
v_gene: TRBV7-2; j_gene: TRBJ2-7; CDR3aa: ASSLGHSVRDFGQY
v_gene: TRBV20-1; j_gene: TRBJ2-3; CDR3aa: SARGPRANTDTQY
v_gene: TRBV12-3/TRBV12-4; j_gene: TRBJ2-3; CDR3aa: ASRRGDTQY
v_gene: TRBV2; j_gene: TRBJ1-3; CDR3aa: ASSEVGTTGNTIY
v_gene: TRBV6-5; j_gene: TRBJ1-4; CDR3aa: ASSYSSGAWSEKLF
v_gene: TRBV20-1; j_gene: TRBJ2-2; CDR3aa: SARSRMGQNTGELF
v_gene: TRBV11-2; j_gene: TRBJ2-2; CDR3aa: ASSQSAPVGELF
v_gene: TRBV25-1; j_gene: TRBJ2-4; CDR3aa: ASALAGAKNIQY
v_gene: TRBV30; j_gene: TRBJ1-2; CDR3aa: AWGGPALTGSHYGYT
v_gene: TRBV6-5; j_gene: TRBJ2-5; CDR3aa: ASSLPGQPETQY